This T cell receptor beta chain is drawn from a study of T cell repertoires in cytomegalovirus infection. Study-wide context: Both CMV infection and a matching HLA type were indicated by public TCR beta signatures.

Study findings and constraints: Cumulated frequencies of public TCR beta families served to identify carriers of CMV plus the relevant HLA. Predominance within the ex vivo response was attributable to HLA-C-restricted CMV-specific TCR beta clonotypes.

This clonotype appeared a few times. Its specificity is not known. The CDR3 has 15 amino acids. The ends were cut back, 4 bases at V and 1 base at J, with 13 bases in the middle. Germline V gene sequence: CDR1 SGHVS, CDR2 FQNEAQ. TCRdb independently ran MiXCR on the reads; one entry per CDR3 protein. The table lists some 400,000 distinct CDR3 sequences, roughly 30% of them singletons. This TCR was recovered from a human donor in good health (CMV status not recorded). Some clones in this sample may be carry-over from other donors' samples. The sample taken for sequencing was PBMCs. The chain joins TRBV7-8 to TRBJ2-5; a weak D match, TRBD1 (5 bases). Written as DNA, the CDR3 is TGTGCCAGCAGCTACCTTCAGGGATCCCAAGAGACCCAGTACTTC. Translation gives CASSYLQGSQETQYF. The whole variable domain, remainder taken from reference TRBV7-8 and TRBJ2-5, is GAGVSQSPRYKVAKRGQDVALRCDPISGHVSLFWYQQALGQGPEFLTYFQNEAQLDKSGLPSDRFFAERPEGSVSTLKIQRTQQEDSAVYLCASSYLQGSQETQYFGPGTRLLVL.